This T cell receptor (beta chain) is drawn from a study of blood T cell repertoires in COVID-19. The germline V and J ends were trimmed by 0 bases and 6 bases, with 11 bases remaining between them. The CDR3 contains 15 residues. The V gene's germline CDR1 is LGHDT and CDR2 YNNKEL (reference sequence). Assay: immunoSEQ multiplex PCR; the TCRdb copy retains only in-frame clones and omits some. Among a few hundred thousand clones listed, roughly 80% were seen once. The origin of this receptor is a woman of 80 years or more with COVID-19, enrolled during active disease. Sequencing was carried out using peripheral blood. This chain connects TRBV3-1 (or the pseudogene TRBV3-2) to TRBJ2-2; no reliable D call. The CDR3 loop reads CASSQEVNLAGELFF. CDR3 nucleotides: TGTGCCAGCAGCCAAGAGGTAAACTTGGCCGGGGAGCTGTTTTTT.